Presented here are 4 T cell receptor beta chains from one specimen sequenced in a study of T cell responses to AZD1222 COVID-19 vaccine. Sequencing used immunoSEQ multiplex PCR; TCRdb keeps in-frame clones, though not all of them. Of about 120,000 clones in the sample, over 75% were seen once. Sequenced material: peripheral blood, taken 28 days after the second dose of the MenACWY control vaccine. The receptor set was obtained from an adult who received the MenACWY meningococcal vaccine as a control.

The chain has TRBV2 and TRBJ1-1, with D perhaps matching TRBD1 (6 bases). This CDR3 region has 15 residues. Germline loops: CDR1 SNHLY, CDR2 FYNNEI. The V end was cut by 0 bases, the J end by 4 bases, with 12 bases between. Here the CDR3 DNA reads TGTGCCAGCAGTGAAGCGCCAGGGGCGTCCACTGAAGCTTTCTTT. It specifies CASSEAPGASTEAFF. Full variable domain (rest looked up from reference TRBV2 and TRBJ1-1): EPEVTQTPSHQVTQMGQEVILRCVPISNHLYFYWYRQILGQKVEFLVSFYNNEISEKSEIFDDQFSVERPDGSNFTLKIRSTKLEDSAMYFCASSEAPGASTEAFFGQGTRLTVV.

The chain joins TRBV5-6 to TRBJ1-1; 7 nucleotides agree with TRBD1. CDR1 SGHDT and CDR2 YYEEEE come from the germline V gene. The CDR3 contains 17 residues. J gave up 0 bases and V 0 bases, and 8 bases lay outside the gene matches. The CDR3 sequence is CASSLGGGPPLNTEAFF. As DNA, the CDR3 is TGTGCCAGCAGCTTGGGAGGGGGCCCACCCCTGAACACTGAAGCTTTCTTT.

J is TRBJ1-1 and V is TRBV5-1; TRBD1 matches at 8 bases. Per germline, CDR1 SGHRS and CDR2 YFSETQ. The CDR3 covers 12 residues. Germline trimming cut 7 bases from V and 8 bases from J; bases unmatched to any gene: 7. CDR3 protein: CASSEGDREAFF. The CDR3 DNA reads as TGCGCCAGCTCCGAGGGGGACAGGGAAGCTTTCTTT.

This chain joins TRBV5-5 and TRBJ1-3, with D possibly TRBD1 on 5 matching bases. CDR3 size: 15 residues. V gave up 5 bases and J gave up 4 bases, with 16 bases separating them. Germline values: CDR1 SGHKS, CDR2 YYEKEE (reference sequence). The CDR3 sequence: CASSQDLRGGNTIYF. The CDR3 nucleotides read TGTGCCAGCAGTCAGGACCTCCGGGGCGGAAACACCATATATTTT.